Following are 26 T cell receptor beta chains from one sample sequenced in a study of T cell responses to AZD1222 COVID-19 vaccine (dated by TCRdb to about 2021). The receptor library was made with the immunoSEQ multiplex PCR assay. The clones in this table, taken by TCRdb from immuneACCESS, are in-frame only. Not every clone is retained; where verified, under half of the shortfall comes from an unresolved V gene, and the cause of the rest is unknown. The sample table holds approximately 100,000 clones, of which roughly 86% were seen once. The top ten constitute approximately 3% of the sample. Read against the paper, the sample's time point label means: about 28 days (+/-7) after the second vaccine dose. Taken with the paper, the label for treatment or condition translates to: meningococcal conjugate vaccine given as trial control. Sequenced here: peripheral blood, sampled 28 days after the second dose of the MenACWY control vaccine. Receptors originate from an adult who received the MenACWY meningococcal vaccine as a control.

This chain joins TRBV11-2 and TRBJ2-5; D gene ambiguous. The CDR3 runs 16 residues. The germline V and J ends were trimmed by 3 bases and 3 bases, with 17 bases remaining between them. The V gene's germline CDR1 is SGHAT and CDR2 FQNNGV. CDR3 in DNA: TGTGCCAGCAGCTTTACAACGACCGGAAGGGAAGAGACCCAGTACTTC. The encoded protein is CASSFTTTGREETQYF.

The chain uses TRBV5-1 and TRBJ2-7; TRBD1 aligns across 8 bases. This CDR3 spans 15 amino acids. Germline V lookup: CDR1 SGHRS, CDR2 YFSETQ. With V trimmed by 0 bases and J by 8 bases, 10 bases remained unmatched. The CDR3 DNA sequence: TGCGCCAGCAGCTTGGCCGATGACAGGGGCCCACAGCAGTACTTC. Translation: CASSLADDRGPQQYF.

Notes on this clone: One junction end disagrees with the germline gene, perhaps due to a read error. The chain is built from TRBV25-1 and TRBJ2-4; 9 bases map to TRBD1. Germline values: CDR1 MGHDK, CDR2 SYGVNS. The CDR3 consists of 13 residues. The DNA of the CDR3 is TGTGCCAGCAGTTTGACAGGGGGAAACGTTCAGTACTTC. Protein: CASSLTGGNVQYF.

V is TRBV6-5 and J is TRBJ1-4; tentative D call: TRBD1 (5 bases). V lost 6 bases and J 7 bases, leaving 15 bases between the germline ends. Germline V lookup: CDR1 MNHEY, CDR2 SVGAGI. The CDR3 extends over 14 amino acids. The CDR3 spells CASRPNDRGEKLFF. The CDR3 DNA reads TGTGCCAGCAGGCCTAATGACAGAGGTGAAAAACTGTTTTTT.

Only a few counts were recorded for this clone. The J gene is TRBJ1-6, the V gene TRBV14; 8 nucleotides match TRBD1. The CDR3 is 15 amino acids. With V trimmed by 4 bases and J by 8 bases, 7 bases remained unmatched. In germline, CDR1 is SGHDN, CDR2 FVKESK. The CDR3 protein is CASSPHTGGDSPLHF. The DNA of the CDR3 is TGTGCCAGCAGCCCGCACACAGGGGGTGATTCACCCCTCCACTTT.

The chain carries TRBV7-2 and TRBJ1-2; TRBD1 aligns across 11 bases. There are 14 residues in the CDR3. Germline loops: CDR1 SGHTA, CDR2 FQGNSA. The V and J ends lost 5 bases and 7 bases, in that order; junction bases with no gene match: 6. The CDR3 reads CASSAGQGAFGYTF. The CDR3 DNA sequence: TGTGCCAGCAGCGCCGGACAGGGGGCGTTTGGCTACACCTTC.

V gene TRBV9 combines with J gene TRBJ2-7; 7 bases are shared with TRBD1. The germline V gene encodes CDR1 SGDLS and CDR2 YYNGEE. The CDR3 spans 14 residues. V shed 4 bases, J shed 6 bases, and the junction held 10 bases outside the gene matches. CDR3 in DNA: TGTGCCAGCAGCCCCCTCCTCGCAGGGGGCGAGCAGTACTTC. This sequence encodes CASSPLLAGGEQYF.

This chain links TRBV6-2 or TRBV6-3 with TRBJ2-7, with 9 positions matching TRBD1. CDR3 length: 14 residues. Losses at the gene ends were 4 bases for V and 3 bases for J; bases not matched to a gene: 4. Germline loops: CDR1 MNHEY, CDR2 SVGEGT. CDR3 in amino acids: CASSFATGGYEQYF. CDR3 DNA sequence: TGTGCCAGCAGTTTCGCGACAGGGGGCTACGAGCAGTACTTC.

The J gene is TRBJ2-3, the V gene TRBV5-5; D is unresolved. Trimming cost V 0 bases and J 5 bases, with 7 bases left between them. The CDR3 has 13 amino acids. Per germline, CDR1 SGHKS and CDR2 YYEKEE (reference sequence). The CDR3 spells CASSLGRQDTQYF. CDR3 in DNA: TGTGCCAGCAGCTTGGGTAGGCAAGATACGCAGTATTTT. Using reference TRBV5-5 and TRBJ2-3 for the parts outside the CDR3, the full variable domain is DAGVTQSPTHLIKTRGQQVTLRCSPISGHKSVSWYQQVLGQGPQFIFQYYEKEERGRGNFPDRFSARQFPNYSSELNVNALLLGDSALYLCASSLGRQDTQYFGPGTRLTVL.

The chain employs TRBV6-1 and TRBJ1-4; no definite D call. Trimming stripped 2 bases from V and 7 bases from J, with 11 bases between. There are 14 residues in the CDR3. Germline V lookup: CDR1 MNHNS, CDR2 SASEGT. This chain's CDR3 is CASSETWTGEKLFF. CDR3 nucleotide sequence: TGTGCCAGCAGTGAAACTTGGACGGGTGAAAAACTGTTTTTT.

CDR3 residues: CASSAFSGNTIYF. CDR3 DNA: TGTGCCAGCAGCGCCTTTAGTGGAAACACCATATATTTT. V gene TRBV5-5 combines with J gene TRBJ1-3; D is unclear. Germline assignment: CDR1 SGHKS and CDR2 YYEKEE (reference sequence). This CDR3 is built from 13 residues. The V and J ends lost 4 bases and 3 bases respectively, with 8 bases between them.

This sequence joins TRBV11-2 and TRBJ2-7; D ambiguous. CDR3 length equals 12 residues. CDR1 and CDR2 (germline): SGHAT, FQNNGV. V lost 4 bases and J 5 bases, leaving 9 bases between the germline ends. CDR3 nucleotide sequence: TGTGCCAGCAGCTGGAACCCGGACGAGCAGTACTTC. Residues: CASSWNPDEQYF. Looking up the rest from reference TRBV11-2 and TRBJ2-7 gives the full variable domain: EAGVAQSPRYKIIEKRQSVAFWCNPISGHATLYWYQQILGQGPKLLIQFQNNGVVDDSQLPKDRFSAERLKGVDSTLKIQPAKLEDSAVYLCASSWNPDEQYFGPGTRLTVT.

The chain joins TRBV6-2 or TRBV6-3 to TRBJ1-1, with no clear D. Trimming left V 3 bases short and J 5 bases short, with 13 bases between. This CDR3 region has 14 residues. The germline V gene encodes CDR1 MNHEY and CDR2 SVGEGT. CDR3 DNA: TGTGCCAGCAGTTATGGGGATTATGGAACTGAAGCTTTCTTT. Translation: CASSYGDYGTEAFF.

The rearrangement uses TRBV18 and TRBJ2-5; 7 bases map to TRBD1. Germline V gene lookup returns CDR1 KGHSH and CDR2 LQKENI. V shed 4 bases, J shed 5 bases, and the junction held 16 bases outside the gene matches. There are 17 residues in the CDR3. CDR3 coding DNA: TGTGCCAGCTCACAAGCCGCTCCGCCGGGACAGCGGGAGACCCAGTACTTC. The encoded protein is CASSQAAPPGQRETQYF.

The genes are TRBV5-6 and TRBJ1-5; D call uncertain. The CDR3 extends over 17 amino acids. Germline lookup yields CDR1 SGHDT and CDR2 YYEEEE. V shed 2 bases and J shed 3 bases, with 18 bases lying between them. The CDR3 nucleotides read TGTGCCAGCAGCTTAGGCCTCCCCGACGACCCCAATCAGCCCCAGCATTTT. Protein sequence: CASSLGLPDDPNQPQHF.

V gene TRBV4-2 combines with J gene TRBJ1-2; D uncertain. Trimming left V 1 base short and J 3 bases short, with 12 bases between. This CDR3 is 15 amino acids long. Germline-derived CDR1 and CDR2 are LGHNA and YNFKEQ. The CDR3 region has the DNA TGTGCCAGCAGCCAAGTGGTATCCCTGGACTATGGCTACACCTTC. Protein product: CASSQVVSLDYGYTF.

V gene TRBV7-2 combines with J gene TRBJ1-4; 7 bases line up with TRBD1. The CDR3 is 14 amino acids. The V gene end was trimmed by 5 bases and the J gene end by 7 bases; junction bases not matched to a gene: 7. CDR1 SGHTA and CDR2 FQGNSA come from the germline V gene. For the CDR3, the DNA is TGTGCCAGCAGCCTTCAGGGGGGGTTTGAAAAACTGTTTTTT. Its protein is CASSLQGGFEKLFF.

This sequence joins TRBV28 and TRBJ1-1; 7 nucleotides agree with TRBD1. The CDR3 is 14 amino acids. CDR1 is MDHEN and CDR2 is SYDVKM in the germline V gene. Trimming at V came to 4 bases and at J to 4 bases, leaving 6 bases not matched to a gene. The CDR3 spells CASSWGQPLTEAFF. The CDR3 DNA sequence: TGTGCCAGCAGTTGGGGACAGCCGCTCACTGAAGCTTTCTTT.

V is TRBV25-1 and J is TRBJ2-3; D not resolved. The CDR3 contains 13 residues. The germline V gene encodes CDR1 MGHDK and CDR2 SYGVNS. Trimming took off 2 bases at V and 2 bases at J, with 5 bases between the two ends. The CDR3 protein is CASSERNTDTQYF. CDR3 nucleotide sequence: TGTGCCAGCAGTGAACGGAACACAGATACGCAGTATTTT. The full variable domain, in which reference TRBV25-1 and TRBJ2-3 provide the parts outside the CDR3, is EADIYQTPRYLVIGTGKKITLECSQTMGHDKMYWYQQDPGMELHLIHYSYGVNSTEKGDLSSESTVSRIRTEHFPLTLESARPSHTSQYLCASSERNTDTQYFGPGTRLTVL.

The chain uses TRBV28 and TRBJ2-7, with 7 bases lining up with TRBD1. The V gene end was trimmed by 4 bases and the J gene end by 3 bases; junction bases not matched to a gene: 6. The CDR3 consists of 14 residues. Germline CDR1 is MDHEN and CDR2 is SYDVKM. CDR3 coding DNA: TGTGCCAGCAGTTCGCCTACAGGGGTCTACGAGCAGTACTTC. This translates into CASSSPTGVYEQYF.

This rearrangement joins TRBV21-1 to TRBJ2-5; the table names TRBD2, a call not compared with the DNA. TRBV21-1 has pseudogene status. The CDR3 covers 15 residues. The CDR3 bases are TGTGCCAGCAGCAAAGCGGAGTGGAGGGGAGGGACCCAGTACTTC. Protein: CASSKAEWRGGTQYF.

A few counts support this clone. This sequence joins TRBV19 and TRBJ1-1, with TRBD1 identical over 10 bases. The CDR3 totals 15 residues. The junction had 4 bases not matched to a gene; V was cut back by 6 bases and J by 0 bases. Germline V CDR1 and CDR2: LNHDA, SQIVND (reference sequence). CDR3 nucleotide sequence: TGTGCCAGTAGAAGACAGGGGGCGGTGAACACTGAAGCTTTCTTT. Translated: CASRRQGAVNTEAFF.

The genes are TRBV19 and TRBJ1-2; 8 bases fit TRBD1. The trim removed 3 bases at V and 8 bases at J, leaving 5 bases unmatched. The CDR3 totals 13 residues. Germline CDR1 is LNHDA and CDR2 is SQIVND (reference sequence). CDR3 loop: CASSIGTGVGYTF. CDR3 nucleotide sequence: TGTGCCAGTAGTATTGGGACAGGTGTCGGCTACACCTTC.

This chain connects TRBV2 to TRBJ1-2, with D possibly matching TRBD1 (6 bases). CDR1 is SNHLY and CDR2 is FYNNEI in the germline V gene. The V gene lost 6 bases and the J gene lost 4 bases, with 18 bases spanning the gap. The CDR3 spans 15 residues. CDR3 region: CASSLGGLNPYGYTF. For the CDR3, the DNA is TGTGCCAGCAGCCTCGGGGGGCTTAACCCCTATGGCTACACCTTC.

The chain carries TRBV6-4 and TRBJ1-1, with 8 bases identical to TRBD1. Germline V gene lookup returns CDR1 MRHNA and CDR2 SNTAGT. The CDR3 extends over 16 amino acids. J was trimmed by 2 bases and V by 2 bases; bases with no gene match: 7. CDR3 sequence (DNA): TGTGCCAGCAGTGACGCGCGGACAGGGAATAACACTGAAGCTTTCTTT. Protein: CASSDARTGNNTEAFF.

This chain links TRBV6-5 with TRBJ1-4; 9 bases agree with TRBD1. V was clipped by 0 bases and J by 6 bases; unmatched bases: 5. The CDR3 runs to 16 residues. Germline V gives CDR1 MNHEY, CDR2 SVGAGI. The CDR3 DNA follows: TGTGCCAGCAGTTACTCCGGGACAGGGAATTATGAAAAACTGTTTTTT. Its protein product is CASSYSGTGNYEKLFF.